This T cell receptor (beta chain) was observed in a study of OX40 agonist ivuxolimab in advanced cancers. Study as a whole: Every 2 weeks, patients got intravenous ivuxolimab at one of six dose levels (0.01-10 mg/kg).

Profiling relied on immunoSEQ multiplex PCR, and the TCRdb table lists in-frame clones only, not all of them. The table includes about 58,000 clones, around 87% detected once. As to this clone: The antigen is not known.

The CDR3 has 16 residues. Germline loops: CDR1 SGHVS, CDR2 FQNEAQ. With V trimmed by 5 bases and J by 3 bases, 10 bases remained unmatched. Overall study results and limits: Patients who responded partially at 0.1-3.0 mg/kg showed clonal expansion ranking among the lowest.

The starting material was CD4+ or CD8+ T cells sorted from blood, obtained in a trial of the OX40 agonist ivuxolimab. The chain couples TRBV7-8 to TRBJ2-1, with 7 nucleotides matching TRBD1. This TCR derives from an adult with an advanced solid tumor such as melanoma, head and neck, liver or kidney cancer. The CDR3 sequence is CASSQATGKSYNEQFF. Here the CDR3 DNA reads TGTGCCAGCAGCCAAGCGACAGGGAAGAGCTACAATGAGCAGTTCTTC.